Listed here are 21 T cell receptor beta chains from one sample, sequenced in a study of cytomegalovirus exposure and HLA in healthy donors. The PCR was carried out with 60 Vbeta primers and 13 Jbeta primers. Profiled with immunoSEQ multiplex PCR; TCRdb holds only in-frame clones, not every one. The table shows roughly 150,000 clones, with about 75% occurring only once. The sample taken for sequencing was PBMCs. The source is a man between 18 and 29 years old in good health and CMV-seronegative.

V and J are TRBV7-2 and TRBJ2-7; TRBD2 agrees at 8 bases. The V and J ends lost 5 bases and 2 bases, in that order; junction bases with no gene match: 5. Germline V gene lookup returns CDR1 SGHTA and CDR2 FQGNSA. This CDR3 contains 14 residues. The CDR3 is CASSEGLAPYEQYF. The CDR3 bases are TGTGCCAGCAGCGAAGGACTAGCCCCCTACGAGCAGTACTTC.

A few counts support this clone. CDR3 sequence: CASSNYEQYF. In nucleotides, the CDR3 is TGTGCCAGCAGTAACTACGAGCAGTACTTC. This chain uses TRBV7-8 with TRBJ2-7; D remains unclear. CDR3 size: 10 residues. Deletions cut 6 bases from V and 3 bases from J, with 3 bases between. Germline CDR1 reads SGHVS; CDR2 reads FQNEAQ. Using reference TRBV7-8 and TRBJ2-7 for the parts outside the CDR3, the full variable domain is GAGVSQSPRYKVAKRGQDVALRCDPISGHVSLFWYQQALGQGPEFLTYFQNEAQLDKSGLPSDRFFAERPEGSVSTLKIQRTQQEDSAVYLCASSNYEQYFGPGTRLTVT.

This chain links TRBV25-1 with TRBJ2-5, with D unresolved. The ends were cut back, 0 bases at V and 1 base at J, with 6 bases in the middle. Germline CDR1 and CDR2: MGHDK and SYGVNS. This CDR3 has 14 amino acids. The CDR3 DNA reads TGTGCCAGCAGTGAATATGCTAGCCAAGAGACCCAGTACTTC. It yields the protein CASSEYASQETQYF.

The chain carries TRBV7-9 and TRBJ2-1, with D hard to call. Trimming removed 5 bases at V and 8 bases at J, with 19 bases between. CDR3 length: 15 residues. CDR1 and CDR2 (germline): SEHNR, FQNEAQ (reference sequence). CDR3 protein: CASSPPRRGGYEQFF. The CDR3 DNA reads TGTGCCAGCAGCCCCCCCCGGCGCGGTGGGTATGAGCAGTTCTTC.

The chain combines TRBV13 with TRBJ1-2; no firm D call. The CDR3 sequence is 14 residues long. V gave up 3 bases and J gave up 4 bases, with 12 bases separating them. The germline gives CDR1 PRHDT, CDR2 FYEKMQ (reference sequence). CDR3 sequence: CASSFFSPVYGYTF. The CDR3 nucleotides are TGTGCCAGCAGCTTTTTTAGTCCGGTCTATGGCTACACCTTC.

This chain joins TRBV2 and TRBJ2-3, with 7 bases that match TRBD1. The CDR3 runs to 15 residues. Germline V gene lookup returns CDR1 SNHLY and CDR2 FYNNEI. V shed 6 bases, J shed 7 bases, and the junction held 13 bases outside the gene matches. CDR3 DNA: TGTGCCAGCAGGTTAAGAGCCCACAGGGGATATACGCAGTATTTT. This sequence encodes CASRLRAHRGYTQYF.

This chain uses TRBV5-5 with TRBJ2-2; weak D call: TRBD1 (6 bases). Between the trimmed V and J ends, which lost 5 bases and 7 bases, there was a span of 15 bases. This CDR3 contains 14 residues. Germline values: CDR1 SGHKS, CDR2 YYEKEE (reference sequence). CDR3: CASRPTQGRGELFF. The CDR3 nucleotides read TGTGCCAGCAGGCCTACACAGGGACGCGGGGAGCTGTTTTTT.

This CDR3 is CATQGLAGDTQYF. The CDR3 coding sequence is TGTGCCACCCAGGGACTAGCGGGAGATACGCAGTATTTT. V usage is TRBV7-8 and J usage is TRBJ2-3; 12 positions agree with TRBD2. V lost 10 bases, J lost 5 bases, and 4 bases stayed unmatched. Germline-derived CDR1 and CDR2 are SGHVS and FQNEAQ. The CDR3 loop spans 13 amino acids. Filled out from reference TRBV7-8 and TRBJ2-3, the complete variable domain reads GAGVSQSPRYKVAKRGQDVALRCDPISGHVSLFWYQQALGQGPEFLTYFQNEAQLDKSGLPSDRFFAERPEGSVSTLKIQRTQQEDSAVYLCATQGLAGDTQYFGPGTRLTVL.

This chain connects TRBV19 to TRBJ1-5; D is unclear. CDR1 is LNHDA, CDR2 SQIVND, per germline (reference sequence). The CDR3 contains 14 residues. With 5 bases removed from V and 5 bases from J, the gap between germline ends came to 13 bases. CDR3 sequence reads: CASSSRGRDQPQHF. For the CDR3, the DNA is TGTGCCAGTAGTTCTCGAGGTCGAGATCAGCCCCAGCATTTT.

The rearrangement links TRBV18 to TRBJ1-2; D is uncertain. The CDR3 runs 17 residues. V dropped 2 bases and J dropped 5 bases, with 21 bases sitting between them. CDR1 and CDR2 (germline): KGHSH, LQKENI. The CDR3 loop is CASSPGPAGELRYGYTF. The CDR3, as DNA: TGTGCCAGCTCACCAGGCCCCGCTGGAGAACTTAGATATGGCTACACCTTC.

The chain recombines TRBV11-2 with TRBJ2-4; TRBD2 agrees at 10 bases. This CDR3 is 19 amino acids long. Germline V gene lookup returns CDR1 SGHAT and CDR2 FQNNGV. V shed 0 bases and J 9 bases; nucleotides not matched to a gene: 17. The CDR3 region has the DNA TGTGCCAGCAGCTTAGATATACAGCGGGAGGGCCTCACTTGGATCATTCAGTACTTC. Its translation is CASSLDIQREGLTWIIQYF.

This clone was seen once. The chain joins TRBV9 to TRBJ2-3; 11 bases are shared with TRBD2. Trimming cost V 0 bases and J 1 base; bases outside gene matches: 10. CDR3 length: 19 amino acids. The germline V gene encodes CDR1 SGDLS and CDR2 YYNGEE. Written as DNA, the CDR3 is TGTGCCAGCAGCGTAGTAGAGGGACTAGCGGAGGGGGGCACAGATACGCAGTATTTT. Its translation: CASSVVEGLAEGGTDTQYF.

This sequence joins TRBV14 and TRBJ1-2; D is perhaps TRBD1 (6 bases). V lost 5 bases to trimming and J lost 10 bases, with 17 bases between them. Germline V gene sequence: CDR1 SGHDN, CDR2 FVKESK. There are 13 residues in the CDR3. The CDR3 loop is CASSAWGGWDYTF. As DNA, the CDR3 is TGTGCCAGCAGCGCCTGGGGGGGCTGGGACTACACCTTC.

The chain links TRBV4-3 to TRBJ2-3, with D possibly TRBD2 on 5 matching bases. CDR3 length: 16 residues. The germline gives CDR1 LGHNA, CDR2 YSLEER. V was shortened by 2 bases and J by 2 bases, with 14 bases between the two germline ends. CDR3 loop: CASSQHPPTTTDTQYF. The CDR3 DNA follows: TGCGCCAGCAGCCAACATCCCCCGACTACCACAGATACGCAGTATTTT.

This clone has more than one count but fewer than ten. J is TRBJ2-6 and V is TRBV28; no firm D call. In germline, CDR1 is MDHEN, CDR2 SYDVKM. The CDR3 spans 15 residues. Trimming took 3 bases from V and 2 from J, leaving 8 bases between them. The CDR3 DNA sequence: TGTGCCAGCAGTTTCGGAGTAACTGGGGCCAACGTCCTGACTTTC. This translates into CASSFGVTGANVLTF.

In this sample, this clone turned up a few times. This chain joins TRBV6-5 and TRBJ2-7; unclear D gene. Germline V gene sequence: CDR1 MNHEY, CDR2 SVGAGI. This CDR3 contains 13 residues. The germline V and J ends were trimmed by 5 bases and 2 bases, with 10 bases remaining between them. This CDR3 reads CASSLTSAYEQYF. The CDR3, as DNA: TGTGCCAGCAGTCTTACTTCTGCCTACGAGCAGTACTTC.

Only one count was recorded for this clone. V usage is TRBV11-2 and J usage is TRBJ2-2; 8 nucleotides match TRBD1. Germline CDR1 SGHAT, CDR2 FQNNGV. The length of the CDR3 is 14 residues. V lost 3 bases to trimming and J lost 6 bases; unmatched junction nucleotides: 3. DNA of the CDR3: TGTGCCAGCAGCTTTACGACAGGGGCCGGGGAGCTGTTTTTT. As protein: CASSFTTGAGELFF.

The sample holds a few counts of this clone. The V gene is TRBV5-1, the J gene TRBJ2-1; D is uncertain. This CDR3 spans 14 amino acids. The V gene lost 2 bases and the J gene lost 9 bases, with 15 bases spanning the gap. The germline gives CDR1 SGHRS, CDR2 YFSETQ. The CDR3: CASSFGEPESEQFF. Here the CDR3 DNA reads TGCGCCAGCAGCTTTGGAGAGCCTGAAAGTGAGCAGTTCTTC. Based on the CDR3 plus reference TRBV5-1 and TRBJ2-1, the full variable domain is KAGVTQTPRYLIKTRGQQVTLSCSPISGHRSVSWYQQTPGQGLQFLFEYFSETQRNKGNFPGRFSGRQFSNSRSEMNVSTLELGDSALYLCASSFGEPESEQFFGPGTRLTVL.

Of note for this clone: Its ends do not fully match the called genes, so a read error is possible. The CDR3 nucleotides are TGTTCCAGCAGCCGAGAGTACCAGCCCCAGCATTTT. Translation: CSSSREYQPQHF. The rearrangement links TRBV7-9 to TRBJ1-5; D is ambiguous. Germline-derived CDR1 and CDR2 are SEHNR and FQNEAQ (reference sequence). This CDR3 has 12 residues.

The chain combines TRBV9 with TRBJ1-2, with 7 bases fitting TRBD1. After removal of 3 bases from V and 3 bases from J, the junction contained 17 bases not matched to a gene. Germline CDR1 reads SGDLS; CDR2 reads YYNGEE. CDR3 length: 18 residues. DNA of the CDR3: TGTGCCAGCAGCGCTCATCCCAATGGACAGGTCCTATACTATGGCTACACCTTC. Translating gives CASSAHPNGQVLYYGYTF.

J is TRBJ2-1 and V is TRBV5-1, with a weak D call TRBD2 (6 bases). Germline V CDR1 and CDR2: SGHRS, YFSETQ. The CDR3 runs 16 residues. V lost 0 bases to trimming and J lost 6 bases, with 16 bases between them. CDR3 sequence: CASSLGEAGWGNEQFF. The CDR3 region has the DNA TGCGCCAGCAGCTTGGGGGAGGCGGGATGGGGCAATGAGCAGTTCTTC.